This T cell receptor beta chain was retrieved from a study of blood T cell repertoires in COVID-19. Study in general: Whether acute or convalescent, the COVID-19 samples came from the United States, Italy and Spain. PBMCs, B-cell-depleted T cells, or T cells were the source of the cDNA or gDNA that made up the material.

This CDR3 spans 16 amino acids. Per the germline V gene, CDR1 is SGHNT and CDR2 is YENEEA. Trimming removed 1 base at V and 1 base at J, with 12 bases between. Method: immunoSEQ multiplex PCR; TCRdb's copy keeps in-frame clones and lacks some. This table holds over 45,000 clones, 90% to 95% found once. The sequencing input was peripheral blood. The chain employs TRBV11-3 and TRBJ2-3, with D perhaps matching TRBD2 (6 bases). This TCR was sampled from a man aged 50 or older with acute or convalescent COVID-19. The CDR3 sequence is CASSLGGDRGTDTQYF. The CDR3 coding sequence is TGTGCCAGCAGCTTAGGGGGGGATCGGGGCACAGATACGCAGTATTTT.